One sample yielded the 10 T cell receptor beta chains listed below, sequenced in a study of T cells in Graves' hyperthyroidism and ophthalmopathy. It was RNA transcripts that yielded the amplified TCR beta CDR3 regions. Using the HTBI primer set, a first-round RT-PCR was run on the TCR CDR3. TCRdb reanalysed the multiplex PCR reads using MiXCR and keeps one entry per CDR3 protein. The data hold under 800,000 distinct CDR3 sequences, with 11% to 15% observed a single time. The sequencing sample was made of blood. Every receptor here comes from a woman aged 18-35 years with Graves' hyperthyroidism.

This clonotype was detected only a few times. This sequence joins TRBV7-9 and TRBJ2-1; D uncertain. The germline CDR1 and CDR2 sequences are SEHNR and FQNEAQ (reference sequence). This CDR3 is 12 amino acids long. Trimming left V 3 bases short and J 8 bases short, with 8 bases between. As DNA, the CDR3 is TGTGCCAGCAGCTTCTTGGTCCATGAGCAGTTCTTC. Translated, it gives CASSFLVHEQFF.

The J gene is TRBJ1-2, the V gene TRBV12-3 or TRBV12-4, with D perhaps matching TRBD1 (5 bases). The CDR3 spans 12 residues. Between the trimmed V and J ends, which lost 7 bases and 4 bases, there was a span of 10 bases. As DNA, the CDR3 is TGTGCCAGCAACGGGGGGTCCTATGGCTACACCTTC. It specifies CASNGGSYGYTF.

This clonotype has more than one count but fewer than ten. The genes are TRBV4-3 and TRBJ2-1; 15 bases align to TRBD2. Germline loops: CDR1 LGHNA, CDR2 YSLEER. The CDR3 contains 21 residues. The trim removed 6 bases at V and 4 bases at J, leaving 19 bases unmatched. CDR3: CASRFGHGTSGRLARYNEQFF. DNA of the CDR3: TGCGCCAGCAGGTTCGGCCATGGGACTAGCGGGAGGCTCGCCCGTTACAATGAGCAGTTCTTC.

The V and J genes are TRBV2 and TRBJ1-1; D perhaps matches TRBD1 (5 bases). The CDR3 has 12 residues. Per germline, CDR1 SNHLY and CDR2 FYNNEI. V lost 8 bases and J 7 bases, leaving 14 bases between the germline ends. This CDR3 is CASSGGTIEAFF. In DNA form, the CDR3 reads TGTGCCAGCTCGGGGGGGACGATTGAAGCTTTCTTT.

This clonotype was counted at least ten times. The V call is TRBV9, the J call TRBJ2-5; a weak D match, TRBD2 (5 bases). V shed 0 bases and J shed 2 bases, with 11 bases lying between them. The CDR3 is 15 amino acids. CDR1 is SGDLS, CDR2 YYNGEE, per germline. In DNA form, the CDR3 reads TGTGCCAGCAGCGTAGCCCCCGGGATACAAGAGACCCAGTACTTC. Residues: CASSVAPGIQETQYF.

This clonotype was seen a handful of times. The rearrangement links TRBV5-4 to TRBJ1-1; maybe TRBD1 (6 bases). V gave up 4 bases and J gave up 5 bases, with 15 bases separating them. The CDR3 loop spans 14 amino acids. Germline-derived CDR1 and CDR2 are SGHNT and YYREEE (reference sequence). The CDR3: CASSPSNRVTEAFF. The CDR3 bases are TGTGCCAGCAGCCCCTCAAACAGGGTGACTGAAGCTTTCTTT.

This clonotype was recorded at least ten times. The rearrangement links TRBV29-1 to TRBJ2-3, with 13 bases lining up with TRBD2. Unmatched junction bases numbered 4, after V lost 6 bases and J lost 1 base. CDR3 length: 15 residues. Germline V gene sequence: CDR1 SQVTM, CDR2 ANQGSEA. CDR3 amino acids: CSVLGTSGGTDTQYF. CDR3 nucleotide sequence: TGCAGCGTCCTAGGGACTAGCGGGGGCACAGATACGCAGTATTTT.

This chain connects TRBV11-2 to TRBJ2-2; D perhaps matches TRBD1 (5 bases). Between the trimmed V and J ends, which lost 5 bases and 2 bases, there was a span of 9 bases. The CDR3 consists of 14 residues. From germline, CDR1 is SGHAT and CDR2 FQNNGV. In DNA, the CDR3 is TGTGCCAGCAGCCGACAGATAAACACCGGGGAGCTGTTTTTT. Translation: CASSRQINTGELFF.

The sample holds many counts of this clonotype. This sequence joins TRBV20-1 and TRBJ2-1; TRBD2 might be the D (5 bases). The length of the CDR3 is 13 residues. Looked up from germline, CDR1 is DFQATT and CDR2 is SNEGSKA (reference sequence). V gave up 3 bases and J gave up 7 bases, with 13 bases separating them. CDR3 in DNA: TGCAGTGCTAGTCGTACGGGGAGAAATGAGCAGTTCTTC. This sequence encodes CSASRTGRNEQFF.

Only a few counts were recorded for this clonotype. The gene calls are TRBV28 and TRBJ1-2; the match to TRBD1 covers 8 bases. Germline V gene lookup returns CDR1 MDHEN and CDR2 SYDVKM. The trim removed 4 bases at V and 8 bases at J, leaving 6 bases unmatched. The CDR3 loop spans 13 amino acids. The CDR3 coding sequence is TGTGCCAGCAGTTCGAACGCAGGGGGCGGCTACACCTTC. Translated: CASSSNAGGGYTF.